The rows below give T cell receptor beta chains drawn from one sample of a study of shared clonotypes between healthy human individuals. Data came from immunoSEQ multiplex PCR; TCRdb stores just in-frame clones and leaves some out. The table records around 1.1 million clones, roughly 80% of them present only once. The sequenced sample was memory CD4+ T cells from PBMCs. These receptor sequences come from a young man in good health. Some clones in this sample may be carry-over from other donors' samples. The CDR3 runs from the conserved cysteine through the conserved F or W. The order of the fields is clone size, D gene, J gene, V gene, CDR3 protein, CDR3 DNA. D genes are given only for firm matches. The size entry is marked missing in some rows and otherwise reads once, few, many or a size class.

>.|TRBD2|TRBJ2-7|TRBV18
CASSMTPSGEEQYF
TGTGCCAGCTCAATGACCCCCAGCGGGGAGGAGCAGTACTTC
>.|TRBD2|TRBJ2-7|TRBV6-1
CASSEALAVYEQYF
TGTGCCAGCAGTGAAGCACTAGCGGTGTACGAGCAGTACTTC
>.|.|TRBJ2-1|TRBV5-1
CASSLGPYNEQFF
TGCGCCAGCAGCTTGGGCCCATACAATGAGCAGTTCTTC
>.|TRBD1|TRBJ2-4|TRBV19
CASSIGTGGEYFKNIQYF
TGTGCCAGTAGTATAGGGACAGGGGGGGAATATTTCAAAAACATTCAGTACTTC
>many|.|TRBJ2-7|TRBV6-1
CARHTGYDRGEQYF
TGTGCCAGACATACAGGGTACGATCGAGGCGAGCAGTACTTC
>.|.|TRBJ1-5|TRBV20-1
CSARGNQPQHF
TGCAGTGCTAGAGGGAATCAGCCCCAGCATTTT
>.|.|TRBJ2-3|TRBV19
CASSIDQRKATSTDTQYF
TGTGCCAGTAGTATAGATCAGAGAAAAGCGACTAGCACAGATACGCAGTATTTT
>.|TRBD2|TRBJ2-7|TRBV9
CASSVAGAGVLHNEQYF
TGTGCCAGCAGCGTAGCTGGGGCGGGAGTACTTCACAACGAGCAGTACTTC
>.|.|TRBJ2-2|TRBV7-2
CASSLVARSNTGELFF
TGTGCCAGCAGCTTAGTGGCGCGGTCCAATACCGGGGAGCTGTTTTTT
>.|TRBD2|TRBJ2-7|TRBV7-6
CASSLVPPAGGWLEGEQYF
TGTGCCAGCAGCTTAGTCCCTCCAGCGGGAGGCTGGCTGGAGGGCGAGCAGTACTTC
>once|.|TRBJ2-3|TRBV28
CASPPPGSLVSDTQYF
TGTGCCAGCCCTCCCCCCGGGAGTTTAGTCTCAGATACGCAGTATTTT